This T cell receptor beta chain was recovered during a study of brain T cells in children with intractable seizures (TCRdb year 2021). Looking at the study overall: Resected brain tissue from 53 pediatric epilepsy surgery cases was initially screened for immune gene transcripts with a NanoString immunology panel. Of the roughly twelve selected surgery cases, pre-surgery blood was also sequenced for eight, so four had brain tissue only.

The investigation overall reported the following: Viral specificity was inferred solely from CDR3 sequence similarity, and the HCMV serostatus of the patients was not known. Sequencing depth differed between pre- and post-surgery blood, so clones missing from the pre-surgery sample may reflect undersampling.

The immunoSEQ assay was applied to genomic DNA to generate the TCR beta chain sequences. The study's processing was this. CDR3 sequences that did not begin with the conserved framework cysteine at position 104 were removed by hand. To get clonality, the normalized Shannon's Diversity Index was subtracted from one, giving values from 0 (maximal diversity) to 1 (oligoclonal). To check whether a given CDR3 had different frequencies in two samples, for example brain versus blood, chi-squared comparison-of-proportions tests were used. Public clonotypes were found through immuneACCESS searches, while the VDJdb browser was used to judge similarity to known antiviral clonotypes. TCRdb obtained this table from immuneACCESS and retained in-frame rearrangements with V and J assigned. These tables miss some clones; where compared with another copy, unresolved V genes account for less than half of the shortfall, and the remainder is unexplained. Clonal size and the V and J genes are those of that table, whereas D and trimming came from the DNA. For this sample there are some 76,000 clones; about 92% appear just once. Roughly 1.5% of the sample belongs to the ten largest clones.

Trimming removed 3 bases from V and 9 bases from J, leaving 11 bases between the germline ends. Taken from the germline V gene (reference sequence), the CDR1 and CDR2 loops are DFQATT and SNEGSKA. The CDR3 starts with the cysteine, ends with the phenylalanine, and has 11 residues. This entry keeps only the CDR3 DNA: 33 bases, framed from base 1. What the time point label conveys for this sample: resected brain tissue, or blood drawn just prior to surgery. The surgery cases that showed the highest brain T cell transcript signatures were chosen for TCR beta chain sequencing of brain tissue, and of blood when it was available. Before surgery, patients had received at least one anti-epileptic drug. The TCR-sequenced patients were children whose drug-resistant epilepsy was caused by tuberous sclerosis complex, focal cortical dysplasia, Rasmussen encephalitis or hemimegalencephaly. The Monarch genomic DNA purification kit was used to extract bulk genomic DNA from unsorted brain tissue and whole blood.

As for this clone: Its cognate antigen has yet to be identified. No much larger clone is present one base from it, and per-base qualities are unavailable.

The sequenced sample was peripheral blood, obtained at surgery. The clonotype comes from a boy less than two years old with tuberous sclerosis and intractable seizures. This chain is built from TRBV20-1 and TRBJ2-5, with the D gene not clear enough to name. The CDR3 reads as follows: CSASNPTAQYF. The base sequence is TGCAGTGCTAGTAATCCGACGGCCCAGTACTTC.